This T cell receptor beta chain derives from a study of T cells after yellow fever vaccination. The wider study: Fractions containing few cells were prepared with SMART-Seq v4 Ultra Low Input.

Per germline, CDR1 LGHNA and CDR2 YNFKEQ. V gave up 3 bases and J gave up 0 bases; unmatched junction bases: 5. The CDR3 extends over 16 amino acids. TCRdb fed the 5' RACE reads into MiXCR, producing one record per CDR3 protein. Among 300,000 to 450,000 distinct CDR3 sequences listed, approximately 8% were seen once. There are a few counts of this clonotype. The antigen remains unidentified. Overall study findings and caveats: Bulk-population clonotypes that are abundant could appear as contaminants in FACS-sorted repertoires.

This chain joins TRBV4-2 and TRBJ1-2; 9 bases map to TRBD1. The TCR sequence derives from a man between 18 and 35 years old who received the YFV17D yellow fever vaccine. Source: PBMCs, taken about 49 days after the first yellow fever vaccination. The CDR3 loop is CASSHGTGRANYGYTF. DNA of the CDR3: TGTGCCAGCAGCCACGGGACAGGGAGAGCTAACTATGGCTACACCTTC.